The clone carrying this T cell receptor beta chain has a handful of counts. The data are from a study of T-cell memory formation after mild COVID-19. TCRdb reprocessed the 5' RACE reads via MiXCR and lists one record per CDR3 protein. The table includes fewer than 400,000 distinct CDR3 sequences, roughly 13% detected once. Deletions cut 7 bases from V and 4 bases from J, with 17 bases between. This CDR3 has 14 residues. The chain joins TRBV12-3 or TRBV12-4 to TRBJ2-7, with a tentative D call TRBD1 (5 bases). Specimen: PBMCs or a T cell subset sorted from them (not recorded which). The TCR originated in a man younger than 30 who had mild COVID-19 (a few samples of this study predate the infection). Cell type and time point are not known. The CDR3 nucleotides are TGTGCCAGCACCCCCCTAGGGGTTAGGTACGAGCAGTACTTC. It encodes CASTPLGVRYEQYF.